A single sample is the source of the 24 T cell receptor beta chains below, sequenced in a study of shared clonotypes between healthy human individuals. Profiled with immunoSEQ multiplex PCR; TCRdb holds only in-frame clones, not every one. The sample lists 800,000 to 950,000 clones; around 96% were seen once. As defined, naive CD8 cells were CD45RO-negative and positively selected for CCR7, with terminally differentiated effector memory CD45RA+ cells excluded. The sequenced sample was naive CD8+ T cells sorted from blood. All receptors derive from a man aged 25 to 45 in good health.

V gene TRBV27 combines with J gene TRBJ2-2, with TRBD1 as a possible D gene (5 bases). CDR3 length: 15 amino acids. Germline V lookup: CDR1 MNHEY, CDR2 SMNVEV (reference sequence). V shed 3 bases and J shed 7 bases, with 15 bases lying between them. The CDR3, as DNA: TGTGCCAGCAGTTTTAACTCGGACATCTACGGGGAGCTGTTTTTT. This encodes CASSFNSDIYGELFF.

A single count supports this clone. The chain employs TRBV5-4 and TRBJ2-1; 8 nucleotides agree with TRBD2. Germline loops: CDR1 SGHNT, CDR2 YYREEE (reference sequence). V dropped 3 bases and J dropped 3; count of bases not matched to a gene: 8. CDR3 size: 16 residues. The CDR3 DNA reads TGTGCCAGCAGCTCGAAAGCGGGAGACGACTACAATGAGCAGTTCTTC. This sequence encodes CASSSKAGDDYNEQFF.

The genes are TRBV7-9 and TRBJ2-7; 12 positions match TRBD2. The CDR3 spans 16 residues. V gave up 2 bases and J gave up 3 bases; unmatched junction bases: 5. Germline CDR1 is SEHNR and CDR2 is FQNEAQ (reference sequence). The CDR3 sequence: CASSLSRLAGVYEQYF. DNA for the CDR3: TGTGCCAGCAGCTTATCTAGACTAGCGGGAGTCTACGAGCAGTACTTC.

J is TRBJ2-7 and V is TRBV7-6; no firm D call. Trimming took off 5 bases at V and 2 bases at J, with 10 bases between the two ends. This CDR3 is built from 13 residues. From germline, CDR1 is SGHVS and CDR2 FNYEAQ. The CDR3 DNA sequence: TGTGCCAGCAGCCAAGACGTAGCCTACGAGCAGTACTTC. It specifies CASSQDVAYEQYF.

This rearrangement joins TRBV7-6 to TRBJ1-1; no definite D call. Germline V gene lookup returns CDR1 SGHVS and CDR2 FNYEAQ. The CDR3 length is 13 residues. The ends were cut back, 4 bases at V and 1 base at J, with 7 bases in the middle. The CDR3 protein is CASSSDPNTEAFF. CDR3 in DNA: TGTGCCAGCAGCTCGGATCCGAACACTGAAGCTTTCTTT.

The chain links TRBV27 to TRBJ2-7, with 12 bases aligning to TRBD2. CDR1 MNHEY and CDR2 SMNVEV come from the germline V gene (reference sequence). This CDR3 has 15 amino acids. The V segment lost 2 bases and the J segment 7 bases; nucleotides outside the gene matches: 6. CDR3: CASSLRGLAGREQYF. Here the CDR3 DNA reads TGTGCCAGCAGTTTACGAGGACTAGCGGGACGGGAGCAGTACTTC.

Concerning this clone: At one end, the junction sequence differs from germline, possibly due to a read error. This chain uses TRBV7-7 with TRBJ1-1; D remains unclear. The CDR3 is 13 amino acids. Per the germline V gene, CDR1 is SSHAT and CDR2 is FNYEAQ (reference sequence). The CDR3 here is CASSTDANTEAFF. The CDR3 DNA reads as TGTGCTAGCAGCACGGACGCCAACACTGAAGCTTTCTTT. Based on the CDR3 plus reference TRBV7-7 and TRBJ1-1, the full variable domain is GAGVSQSPRYKVTKRGQDVTLRCDPISSHATLYWYQQALGQGPEFLTYFNYEAQPDKSGLPSDRFSAERPEGSISTLTIQRTEQRDSAMYRCASSTDANTEAFFGQGTRLTVV.

The genes are TRBV9 and TRBJ1-2; D is uncertain. Trimming cost V 2 bases and J 3 bases, with 5 bases left between them. CDR3 size: 12 residues. Germline CDR1 is SGDLS and CDR2 is YYNGEE. The DNA of the CDR3 is TGTGCCAGCAGCGTCAGCGACTATGGCTACACCTTC. It encodes CASSVSDYGYTF.

The chain has TRBV19 and TRBJ2-1; 11 bases agree with TRBD2. CDR1 and CDR2 (germline): LNHDA, SQIVND (reference sequence). The CDR3 has 17 amino acids. V was pared by 3 bases and J by 6 bases, with 10 bases of the junction left unmatched. CDR3 in DNA: TGTGCCAGTAGTATTGGATATAGCGGGAGGGCTTCCAATGAGCAGTTCTTC. This sequence encodes CASSIGYSGRASNEQFF. The whole variable domain, filled in from reference TRBV19 and TRBJ2-1, reads DGGITQSPKYLFRKEGQNVTLSCEQNLNHDAMYWYRQDPGQGLRLIYYSQIVNDFQKGDIAEGYSVSREKKESFPLTVTSAQKNPTAFYLCASSIGYSGRASNEQFFGPGTRLTVL.

This sequence joins TRBV9 and TRBJ1-5; D uncertain. Trimming cost V 3 bases and J 3 bases, with 7 bases left between them. CDR1 and CDR2 from the germline V gene are SGDLS and YYNGEE. The CDR3 is 13 residues long. In DNA, the CDR3 is TGTGCCAGCAGCGCTTCACCCAATCAGCCCCAGCATTTT. Protein: CASSASPNQPQHF.

J is TRBJ1-4 and V is TRBV13; no clear D gene. CDR1 and CDR2 (germline): PRHDT, FYEKMQ (reference sequence). The CDR3 loop spans 15 amino acids. The V end lost 3 bases, the J end lost 4 bases, and 12 bases lay between the germline ends. CDR3 sequence reads: CASSFRQKLNEKLFF. The DNA of the CDR3 is TGTGCCAGCAGCTTTCGCCAGAAACTTAATGAAAAACTGTTTTTT.

The rearrangement links TRBV29-1 to TRBJ2-7; 7 bases are a match to TRBD1. Trimming at V came to 1 base and at J to 3 bases, leaving 6 bases not matched to a gene. The CDR3 loop spans 14 amino acids. Germline CDR1 SQVTM, CDR2 ANQGSEA. The CDR3 protein is CSVEGTQGNYEQYF. CDR3 nucleotides: TGCAGCGTTGAAGGTACACAGGGGAACTACGAGCAGTACTTC.

The chain couples TRBV2 to TRBJ2-5; D not certain. The V gene lost 2 bases and the J gene lost 4 bases, with 2 bases spanning the gap. This CDR3 is built from 11 residues. Germline assignment: CDR1 SNHLY and CDR2 FYNNEI. The CDR3 coding sequence is TGTGCCAGCAGTGAACGAGAGACCCAGTACTTC. Protein sequence: CASSERETQYF.

The genes are TRBV25-1 and TRBJ2-7; the match to TRBD1 covers 7 bases. Germline loops: CDR1 MGHDK, CDR2 SYGVNS. The CDR3 extends over 15 amino acids. The trim removed 4 bases at V and 5 bases at J, leaving 11 bases unmatched. CDR3 in amino acids: CASSGTMDRLNEQYF. The CDR3 DNA reads TGTGCCAGCAGTGGAACAATGGACAGGTTGAACGAGCAGTACTTC.

This clone occurred once. The rearrangement joins TRBV5-1 to TRBJ2-3; TRBD2 matches 14 bases. The CDR3 has 17 residues. Germline V gene data show CDR1 as SGHRS and CDR2 as YFSETQ. The J segment lost 10 bases and the V segment lost 3 bases, leaving 13 bases of the junction unmatched. CDR3 DNA sequence: TGCGCCAGCAGCTGGGACCCGGGACTAGCGGGAGTTGAGGCGCAGTATTTT. Protein sequence: CASSWDPGLAGVEAQYF.

The V and J genes are TRBV30 and TRBJ2-7; no clear D. Germline V gives CDR1 GTSNPN, CDR2 SVGIG (reference sequence). The CDR3 sequence is 13 residues long. Trimming took 7 bases from V and 2 from J, leaving 15 bases between them. In DNA form, the CDR3 reads TGTGCCTACACCCCCTTTGATCCCTACGAGCAGTACTTC. Protein sequence: CAYTPFDPYEQYF. The variable domain in full, completed from reference TRBV30 and TRBJ2-7, reads SQTIHQWPATLVQPVGSPLSLECTVEGTSNPNLYWYRQAAGRGLQLLFYSVGIGQISSEVPQNLSASRPQDRQFILSSKKLLLSDSGFYLCAYTPFDPYEQYFGPGTRLTVT.

The rearrangement links TRBV11-2 to TRBJ2-1; the match to TRBD2 covers 9 bases. V dropped 1 base and J dropped 0; count of bases not matched to a gene: 7. Germline CDR1 is SGHAT and CDR2 is FQNNGV. There are 18 residues in the CDR3. CDR3 nucleotides: TGTGCCAGCAGCTTAGGGACTAGCGAGCACGACTCCTACAATGAGCAGTTCTTC. It codes for CASSLGTSEHDSYNEQFF.

The chain joins TRBV19 to TRBJ2-7, with 11 nucleotides matching TRBD2. Per the germline V gene, CDR1 is LNHDA and CDR2 is SQIVND (reference sequence). V shed 6 bases and J 4 bases; nucleotides not matched to a gene: 8. CDR3 length: 15 residues. CDR3: CASSATSGSSYEQYF. CDR3 DNA: TGTGCCAGTAGCGCAACTAGCGGGAGTTCTTACGAGCAGTACTTC.

The chain carries TRBV27 and TRBJ2-1; D not resolved. Trimming stripped 5 bases from V and 0 bases from J, with 8 bases between. Per germline, CDR1 MNHEY and CDR2 SMNVEV (reference sequence). The CDR3 extends over 14 amino acids. The CDR3 sequence: CASSRASSYNEQFF. In DNA, the CDR3 is TGTGCCAGCAGTAGGGCCTCCTCCTACAATGAGCAGTTCTTC.

This clone was seen once. The rearrangement joins TRBV5-5 to TRBJ1-3, with 11 bases lining up with TRBD1. Trimming removed 4 bases from V and 2 bases from J; junction bases left unmatched: 2. The CDR3 consists of 15 residues. Per the germline V gene, CDR1 is SGHKS and CDR2 is YYEKEE (reference sequence). This CDR3 is CASSPDRGPGNTIYF. CDR3 sequence (DNA): TGTGCCAGCAGCCCGGACAGGGGGCCTGGAAACACCATATATTTT.

V usage is TRBV29-1 and J usage is TRBJ2-7; perhaps TRBD1 as D (6 bases). CDR1 is SQVTM and CDR2 is ANQGSEA in the germline V gene. This CDR3 is 13 amino acids long. V was shortened by 6 bases and J by 4 bases, with 16 bases between the two germline ends. CDR3 sequence reads: CSVVNRESYEQYF. For the CDR3, the DNA is TGCAGCGTAGTAAACAGGGAATCGTACGAGCAGTACTTC.

Only one count was recorded for this clone. This rearrangement joins TRBV7-8 to TRBJ2-3; D gene ambiguous. V was pared by 3 bases and J by 4 bases, with 5 bases between. Germline lookup yields CDR1 SGHVS and CDR2 FQNEAQ. The CDR3 length is 12 residues. The DNA for the CDR3 is TGTGCCAGCAGCTTGGAGCCAGATACGCAGTATTTT. This gives the protein CASSLEPDTQYF.

V usage is TRBV19 and J usage is TRBJ2-1, with TRBD2 matching over 9 bases. V was pared by 1 base and J by 4 bases, with 8 bases of the junction left unmatched. CDR1 is LNHDA, CDR2 SQIVND, per germline (reference sequence). The CDR3 sequence is 17 residues long. CDR3 coding DNA: TGTGCCAGTAGTATAGTAAGTACTAGCGGGCTGTACAATGAGCAGTTCTTC. Translated, it gives CASSIVSTSGLYNEQFF.

This clone appeared a single time. This chain connects TRBV4-3 to TRBJ2-4; D is perhaps TRBD1 (5 bases). V shed 0 bases and J shed 0 bases, with 18 bases lying between them. The CDR3 spans 19 residues. Germline lookup yields CDR1 LGHNA and CDR2 YSLEER. The CDR3 DNA is TGCGCCAGCAGCCAAGAATGGCAGGGATTCAGCCTAGCCAAAAACATTCAGTACTTC. This translates into CASSQEWQGFSLAKNIQYF.